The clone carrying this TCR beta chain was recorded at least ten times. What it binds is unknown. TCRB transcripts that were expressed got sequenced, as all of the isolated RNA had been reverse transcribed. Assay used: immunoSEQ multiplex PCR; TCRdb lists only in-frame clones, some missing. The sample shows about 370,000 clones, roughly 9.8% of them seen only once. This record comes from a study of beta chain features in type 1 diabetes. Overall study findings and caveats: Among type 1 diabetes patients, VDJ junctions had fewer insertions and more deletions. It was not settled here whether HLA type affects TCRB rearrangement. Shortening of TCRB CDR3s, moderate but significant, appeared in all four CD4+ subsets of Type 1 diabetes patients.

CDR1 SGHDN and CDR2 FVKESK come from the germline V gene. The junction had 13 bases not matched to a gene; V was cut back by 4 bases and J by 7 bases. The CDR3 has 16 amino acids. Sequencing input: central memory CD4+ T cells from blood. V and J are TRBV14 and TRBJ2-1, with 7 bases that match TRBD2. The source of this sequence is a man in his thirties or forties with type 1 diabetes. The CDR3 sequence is CASSPMEASGWNEQFF. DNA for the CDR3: TGTGCCAGCAGCCCGATGGAGGCTAGCGGATGGAATGAGCAGTTCTTC.